These 23 T cell receptor beta chains share one sample of origin, sequenced in a study of cytomegalovirus exposure and HLA in healthy donors. In the PCR, 60 Vbeta and 13 Jbeta primers were used. Measured with immunoSEQ multiplex PCR; TCRdb has only the in-frame clones, and not every one. Of 150,000 to 160,000 clones in the sample, approximately 81% were seen once. Sequenced input: PBMCs. Receptors originate from a young woman in good health and CMV-seronegative.

J is TRBJ2-1 and V is TRBV9; D might be TRBD1 (6 bases). The CDR3 sequence is 13 residues long. The V end lost 3 bases, the J end lost 9 bases, and 13 bases lay between the germline ends. Germline CDR1 is SGDLS and CDR2 is YYNGEE. In DNA form, the CDR3 reads TGTGCCAGCAGCGCGATACAGGGCACTGAGCAGTTCTTC. Encoded protein: CASSAIQGTEQFF.

This chain links TRBV7-6 with TRBJ2-1, with TRBD1 matching 8 bases. The CDR3 is 15 residues long. In germline, CDR1 is SGHVS, CDR2 FNYEAQ. V shed 7 bases, J shed 3 bases, and the junction held 8 bases outside the gene matches. The CDR3 reads CASTSGQGIYNEQFF. CDR3 bases: TGTGCCAGCACTTCCGGACAGGGAATCTACAATGAGCAGTTCTTC. Using reference TRBV7-6 and TRBJ2-1 for the parts outside the CDR3, the full variable domain is GAGVSQSPRYKVTKRGQDVALRCDPISGHVSLYWYRQALGQGPEFLTYFNYEAQQDKSGLPNDRFSAERPEGSISTLTIQRTEQRDSAMYRCASTSGQGIYNEQFFGPGTRLTVL.

This chain connects TRBV7-2 to TRBJ2-2, with 11 positions matching TRBD2. Germline-derived CDR1 and CDR2 are SGHTA and FQGNSA. This CDR3 has 16 amino acids. Trimming took 1 base from V and 7 from J; bases not matched to a gene: 5. The CDR3 spells CASSLETSGGHGELFF. The CDR3 region has the DNA TGTGCCAGCAGCTTAGAAACTAGCGGGGGTCACGGGGAGCTGTTTTTT.

The CDR3 nucleotides read TGCGCCAGCAGCTTCGAGGGGGCGCCGGAGACCCAGTACTTC. Encoded protein: CASSFEGAPETQYF. The chain recombines TRBV5-1 with TRBJ2-5, with 7 positions matching TRBD1. V lost 2 bases to trimming and J lost 5 bases; unmatched junction nucleotides: 6. CDR1 SGHRS and CDR2 YFSETQ come from the germline V gene. The length of the CDR3 is 14 residues.

V usage is TRBV5-1 and J usage is TRBJ2-7, with TRBD2 identical over 7 bases. J lost 2 bases, V lost 4 bases, and 18 bases had no gene match. From germline, CDR1 is SGHRS and CDR2 YFSETQ. This CDR3 region has 18 residues. CDR3 in DNA: TGCGCCAGCAGCAGGACCCCGGGAGGCTCCAAAAGCCCCTACGAGCAGTACTTC. Translated, it gives CASSRTPGGSKSPYEQYF.

V usage is TRBV19 and J usage is TRBJ1-6; D possibly corresponds to TRBD1 (6 bases). Germline CDR1 and CDR2: LNHDA and SQIVND (reference sequence). Trimming cost V 5 bases and J 7 bases, with 18 bases left between them. CDR3 size: 16 residues. CDR3 sequence (DNA): TGTGCCAGTAGTTCCCCGACAGGAGCCTCGAATTCACCCCTCCACTTT. Its translation is CASSSPTGASNSPLHF. Variable domain in full (rest from reference TRBV19 and TRBJ1-6): DGGITQSPKYLFRKEGQNVTLSCEQNLNHDAMYWYRQDPGQGLRLIYYSQIVNDFQKGDIAEGYSVSREKKESFPLTVTSAQKNPTAFYLCASSSPTGASNSPLHFGNGTRLTVT.

The gene calls are TRBV27 and TRBJ1-4; a weak D match, TRBD1 (6 bases). V lost 0 bases to trimming and J lost 8 bases, with 13 bases between them. Germline CDR1 and CDR2: MNHEY and SMNVEV (reference sequence). The CDR3 extends over 15 amino acids. Here the CDR3 reads CASSLSQGHSEKLFF. The CDR3 region has the DNA TGTGCCAGCAGTTTATCGCAGGGACATTCGGAAAAACTGTTTTTT.

The rearrangement joins TRBV9 to TRBJ2-3; D might be TRBD2 (6 bases). Trimming took 1 base from V and 6 from J, leaving 15 bases between them. The CDR3 has 15 residues. The germline gives CDR1 SGDLS, CDR2 YYNGEE. The CDR3 nucleotides are TGTGCCAGCAGCGTATTTACCGGGAGCGGGGATACGCAGTATTTT. The encoded protein is CASSVFTGSGDTQYF.

CDR3 sequence: CASSFSGGSYNEQFF. CDR3 coding DNA: TGCGCCAGCAGCTTCAGCGGGGGGTCCTACAATGAGCAGTTCTTC. The J gene is TRBJ2-1, the V gene TRBV5-1, with 9 bases identical to TRBD2. V dropped 2 bases and J dropped 1; count of bases not matched to a gene: 1. The CDR3 length is 15 residues. CDR1 and CDR2 from the germline V gene are SGHRS and YFSETQ.

The chain has TRBV9 and TRBJ2-3; D may be TRBD1 (5 bases). V was cut by 3 bases and J by 0 bases, with 11 bases left in between. The germline gives CDR1 SGDLS, CDR2 YYNGEE. This CDR3 is 15 amino acids long. The DNA for the CDR3 is TGTGCCAGCAGCGCAGACAGTTTAAGCACAGATACGCAGTATTTT. As protein: CASSADSLSTDTQYF.

The J gene is TRBJ1-1, the V gene TRBV6-1; weak D call: TRBD1 (5 bases). The V and J ends lost 6 bases and 11 bases respectively, with 13 bases between them. Looked up from germline, CDR1 is MNHNS and CDR2 is SASEGT. The CDR3 is made up of 11 amino acids. The CDR3 DNA is TGTGCCAGCAGCAACAGGATTGCGGCTTTCTTT. Its translation: CASSNRIAAFF.

The chain uses TRBV7-2 and TRBJ2-7, with a possible D match to TRBD2 (5 bases). This CDR3 region has 13 residues. Deletions cut 5 bases from V and 6 bases from J, with 14 bases between. The germline CDR1 and CDR2 sequences are SGHTA and FQGNSA. CDR3 amino acids: CASSRGPGGEQYF. The CDR3 DNA follows: TGTGCCAGCAGCCGAGGGCCCGGCGGCGAGCAGTACTTC.

The chain joins TRBV13 to TRBJ2-5; 11 nucleotides agree with TRBD2. Germline V gene lookup returns CDR1 PRHDT and CDR2 FYEKMQ (reference sequence). J was trimmed by 7 bases and V by 3 bases; bases with no gene match: 10. This CDR3 region has 16 residues. The CDR3 sequence is CASSFGTSGPIGTQYF. The DNA for the CDR3 is TGTGCCAGCAGCTTCGGGACTAGCGGTCCCATTGGGACCCAGTACTTC.

This chain connects TRBV6-4 to TRBJ1-5, with D possibly being TRBD1 (5 bases). CDR3 length: 13 amino acids. Germline V gene sequence: CDR1 MRHNA, CDR2 SNTAGT. V dropped 0 bases and J dropped 7 bases, with 7 bases sitting between them. CDR3: CASSDSGGQPQHF. For the CDR3, the DNA is TGTGCCAGCAGTGACTCGGGGGGGCAGCCCCAGCATTTT.

In this sample, this clone turned up once. The chain carries TRBV28 and TRBJ1-2; D uncertain. The V end lost 2 bases, the J end lost 7 bases, and 14 bases lay between the germline ends. Germline-derived CDR1 and CDR2 are MDHEN and SYDVKM. This CDR3 contains 14 residues. This chain's CDR3 is CASSLGEYFGGYTF. The CDR3 DNA follows: TGTGCCAGCAGTTTAGGGGAGTATTTCGGTGGCTACACCTTC.

The rearrangement uses TRBV6-5 and TRBJ2-3, with TRBD1 identical over 7 bases. This CDR3 has 15 amino acids. Germline trimming cut 0 bases from V and 4 bases from J; bases unmatched to any gene: 4. Germline loops: CDR1 MNHEY, CDR2 SVGAGI. The CDR3 DNA reads TGTGCCAGCAGTTACTCGACAGGGACGCCAGATACGCAGTATTTT. As protein: CASSYSTGTPDTQYF.

This clone was counted only a few times. The rearrangement links TRBV7-2 to TRBJ1-2; 8 bases agree with TRBD1. Germline V CDR1 and CDR2: SGHTA, FQGNSA. Trimming removed 3 bases from V and 2 bases from J; junction bases left unmatched: 8. The CDR3 has 16 residues. CDR3 loop: CASSFPGGIQNYGYTF. The CDR3 DNA reads TGTGCCAGCAGCTTCCCAGGGGGCATACAGAACTATGGCTACACCTTC.

The chain recombines TRBV10-3 with TRBJ2-5; 7 bases are shared with TRBD1. The CDR3 runs to 12 residues. After removal of 4 bases from V and 5 bases from J, the junction contained 1 base not matched to a gene. Germline CDR1 reads ENHRY; CDR2 reads SYGVKD. The CDR3 DNA is TGTGCCATCAGTGTAGGGGGCGAGACCCAGTACTTC. Amino acid sequence: CAISVGGETQYF.

The chain couples TRBV6-1 to TRBJ1-2; D unclear. CDR1 is MNHNS and CDR2 is SASEGT in the germline V gene. V lost 1 base and J lost 3, with 12 bases in between. The CDR3 contains 15 residues. The DNA of the CDR3 is TGTGCCAGCAGTGAAGTAGACGCCCGGGACTATGGCTACACCTTC. This gives the protein CASSEVDARDYGYTF.

The rearrangement uses TRBV23-1 and TRBJ2-7; D possibly corresponds to TRBD1 (6 bases). TRBV23-1 is filed as an ORF, its function uncertain. The V end was cut by 4 bases, the J end by 0 bases, with 13 bases between. This CDR3 contains 15 residues. In nucleotides, the CDR3 is TGCGCCAGCAGTCCGTTTGACAGGAGCTCCTACGAGCAGTACTTC. Its protein is CASSPFDRSSYEQYF.

This clone is a singleton in its sample. The rearrangement links TRBV4-3 to TRBJ2-3; 7 bases align to TRBD2. Germline loops: CDR1 LGHNA, CDR2 YSLEER. The CDR3 spans 16 residues. V lost 1 base to trimming and J lost 5 bases; unmatched junction nucleotides: 9. CDR3 sequence (DNA): TGCGCCAGCAGCCAAGCCCCGCGGGGGACGGGAGATACGCAGTATTTT. Translated: CASSQAPRGTGDTQYF.

This clone was counted a single time. The J gene is TRBJ1-6, the V gene TRBV9, with D uncertain. Germline lookup yields CDR1 SGDLS and CDR2 YYNGEE. V lost 1 base, J lost 5 bases, and 7 bases lay in between. This CDR3 comprises 14 residues. CDR3 loop: CASSVRQDNSPLHF. The CDR3 nucleotides read TGTGCCAGCAGCGTAAGACAAGATAATTCACCCCTCCACTTT.

This sequence joins TRBV11-2 and TRBJ2-3; D is possibly TRBD2 (6 bases). CDR1 SGHAT and CDR2 FQNNGV come from the germline V gene. CDR3 length: 17 residues. Trimming removed 1 base at V and 2 bases at J, with 16 bases between. The chain's CDR3 is CASSLGRAGRDTDTQYF. CDR3 coding DNA: TGTGCCAGCAGCTTAGGGAGGGCAGGGCGAGACACAGATACGCAGTATTTT. Full variable domain (outside the CDR3, taken from reference TRBV11-2 and TRBJ2-3): EAGVAQSPRYKIIEKRQSVAFWCNPISGHATLYWYQQILGQGPKLLIQFQNNGVVDDSQLPKDRFSAERLKGVDSTLKIQPAKLEDSAVYLCASSLGRAGRDTDTQYFGPGTRLTVL.